Listed below are T cell receptor beta chains from one sample, sequenced in a study of control samples from healthy donors and cancer patients. The assay was immunoSEQ multiplex PCR, and TCRdb's table has in-frame clones only and misses some. This table holds around 48,000 clones, 93% found once. Material for sequencing was PBMCs. The receptors derive from a woman in her 50s with head and neck cancer. Each CDR3 is given with its conserved first and last residue. The D gene is left open where the match is weak. Size is stated for part of the rows, as once, few or many counts, or as a class when the clone is expanded.

j_call,d_call,v_call,clone_size,cdr3_nt,cdr3_aa
TRBJ2-7,NA,TRBV2,once,TGTGCCAGCAGAGACCCAGGGGGGCCCACTCCCATCGAGCAGTACTTC,CASRDPGGPTPIEQYF
TRBJ2-7,TRBD1,TRBV5-6,NA,TGTGCCAGCAGCTACATGACAGGGGAGAGCTCCTACGAGCAGTACTTC,CASSYMTGESSYEQYF
TRBJ1-5,NA,TRBV6-5,once,TGTGCCAGCAGTTACTCAGAGGCGACAGGGCCCCAGCATTTT,CASSYSEATGPQHF
TRBJ2-7,NA,TRBV7-2,NA,TGTGCCAGCACCCCGGCAGGGATCGGGGAGCAGTACTTC,CASTPAGIGEQYF
TRBJ1-4,TRBD1,TRBV7-2,NA,TGTGCCAGCAGCTTAAACAGGGGGGACGAAAAACTGTTTTTT,CASSLNRGDEKLFF
TRBJ2-2,NA,TRBV7-9,NA,TGTGCCAGCAGCGTCAGGAGGGAAACCGGGGAGCTGTTTTTT,CASSVRRETGELFF
TRBJ1-1,NA,TRBV12-5,NA,TGTGCTAGTGGTTTGGAGCCCGGGGGCACTGAAGCTTTCTTT,CASGLEPGGTEAFF
TRBJ1-5,TRBD1,TRBV2,NA,TGTGCCAGCAAGGGACAGGGGTTGCAGCCCCAGCATTTT,CASKGQGLQPQHF
TRBJ1-2,NA,TRBV30,NA,TGTGCCTGGAGTTACAGGAACTATGGCTACACCTTC,CAWSYRNYGYTF
TRBJ2-7,TRBD1,TRBV29-1,NA,TGCAGCGTCGCCGGGACAGGGGTTTACTACGAGCAGTACTTC,CSVAGTGVYYEQYF
TRBJ1-1,NA,TRBV7-9,NA,TGTGCCAGCAGCTTAGGATACGCTGAAGCTTTCTTT,CASSLGYAEAFF
TRBJ1-1,NA,TRBV18,NA,TGTGCCAGCTCACCAGGGTTAGGGCCCACTGAAGCTTTCTTT,CASSPGLGPTEAFF
TRBJ2-3,NA,TRBV24-1,NA,TGTGCCACCAGTCCGGGGAACACAGATACGCAGTATTTT,CATSPGNTDTQYF
TRBJ1-1,NA,TRBV5-8,NA,TGTGCCAGCAGCTTTCAAGGGATTGACACTGAAGCTTTCTTT,CASSFQGIDTEAFF
TRBJ1-1,NA,TRBV19,few,TGTGCCAGTAGTATAGTAGCGGTTAACACTGAAGCTTTCTTT,CASSIVAVNTEAFF
TRBJ2-5,NA,TRBV24-1,NA,TGTGCCACCAGTGAAGGTGGAGGCCAAGAGACCCAGTACTTC,CATSEGGGQETQYF
TRBJ2-7,TRBD2,TRBV2,NA,TGTGCCAGCAGTGAGCGGGAGGGCCCCTACGAGCAGTACTTC,CASSEREGPYEQYF
TRBJ2-2,TRBD1,TRBV29-1,NA,TGCAGCGTTGGGGCGGACAGGGTGTCCGGGGAGCTGTTTTTT,CSVGADRVSGELFF
TRBJ2-3,TRBD2,TRBV28,NA,TGTGCCAGCAGGAAATCTCGGGGGGGCGAGGGGCAGTATTTT,CASRKSRGGEGQYF
TRBJ1-2,NA,TRBV4-1,NA,TGCGCCAGCAGCCAAGCCTTCCACCGGTATGGCTACACCTTC,CASSQAFHRYGYTF
TRBJ2-7,NA,TRBV6-1,NA,TGTGCCAGCAGTGAAGCGGCAGATTACGAGCAGTACTTC,CASSEAADYEQYF
TRBJ2-2,NA,TRBV5-1,NA,TGCGCCAGCAGCCGGGATGACACCGGGGAGCTGTTTTTT,CASSRDDTGELFF
TRBJ2-1,NA,TRBV4-3,NA,TGCGCCAGCAGCCTCAGAAGGGGCAATGAGCAGTTCTTC,CASSLRRGNEQFF
TRBJ2-6,NA,TRBV29-1,NA,TGCAGCGTTGGCGACAGAAGGGCCAACGTCCTGACTTTC,CSVGDRRANVLTF
TRBJ2-2,TRBD1,TRBV18,NA,TGTGCCAGCCGACAGGGGCAGAACACCGGGGAGCTGTTTTTT,CASRQGQNTGELFF
TRBJ2-5,TRBD2,TRBV5-1,once,TGCGCCAGCAGCAGGGGACTAGCGGAAGAGACCCAGTACTTC,CASSRGLAEETQYF
TRBJ1-4,TRBD1,TRBV27,NA,TGTGCCAGCAGTCCAATAGCCGGGACAGGGTCAACCTCCGGGAGAAAACTGTTTTTT,CASSPIAGTGSTSGRKLFF
TRBJ1-1,NA,TRBV25-1,NA,TGTGCCACCGGGGGTCAGGGGCGGAACACTGAAGCTTTCTTT,CATGGQGRNTEAFF
TRBJ2-1,NA,TRBV7-8,NA,TGTGCCAGCAACTGGCCTAGCGACCACAATGAGCAGTTCTTC,CASNWPSDHNEQFF
TRBJ1-2,TRBD1,TRBV18,NA,TGTGCCAGCTCGCCCAATACAGGGGGCTATGGCTACACCTTC,CASSPNTGGYGYTF
TRBJ1-1,NA,TRBV19,once,TGTGCCAGTACGGGGCCGGGGGTGGTCACTGAAGCTTTCTTT,CASTGPGVVTEAFF
TRBJ2-7,TRBD2,TRBV4-1,NA,TGCGCCAGCAGCATACTAGCGGGAGGGGGCCACGAGCAGTACTTC,CASSILAGGGHEQYF
TRBJ1-2,TRBD1,TRBV2,few,TGTGCCAGCAGTGACCTCGGGACAGTCTATGGCTACACCTTC,CASSDLGTVYGYTF
TRBJ1-1,NA,TRBV10-3,NA,TGTGCCACTCAATTCGACACTGAAGCTTTCTTT,CATQFDTEAFF
TRBJ2-3,NA,TRBV4-3,NA,TGCGCCAGCAGCCCACGCTCGGACATTGACACAGATACGCAGTATTTT,CASSPRSDIDTDTQYF
TRBJ2-3,TRBD1,TRBV6-5,NA,TGTGCCAGCAGTACCGGACAGGGAACGCAGTATTTT,CASSTGQGTQYF
TRBJ2-7,TRBD1,TRBV19,NA,TGTGCCAGTGGACAGGCGTACGAGCAGTACTTC,CASGQAYEQYF
TRBJ1-2,NA,TRBV19,NA,TGTGCCAGTAGTGCAACAGGGATGGTCTCTGGCTACACCTTC,CASSATGMVSGYTF
TRBJ2-6,NA,TRBV2,NA,TGTGCCAGCAGAGGACGGGAGAAAGGCTCTGGGGCCAACGTCCTGACTTTC,CASRGREKGSGANVLTF
TRBJ1-6,TRBD1,TRBV9,NA,TGTGCCAGCTCTCGGGACAGATATTCACCCCTCCACTTT,CASSRDRYSPLHF
TRBJ2-2,TRBD2,TRBV9,once,TGTGCCAGCAGCCCTTGGTGGACTAGCGCGAACACCGGGGAGCTGTTTTTT,CASSPWWTSANTGELFF
TRBJ2-3,TRBD2,TRBV15,NA,TGTGCCACCAGCAGAGAGGGCGGGGGATATACGCAGTATTTT,CATSREGGGYTQYF
TRBJ2-3,NA,TRBV7-2,NA,TGTGCCAGCAGCTTCGGCCTAGGGACAGATACGCAGTATTTT,CASSFGLGTDTQYF
TRBJ2-2,NA,TRBV2,NA,TGTGCCAGCAGTGAAGTGGTACCCGGGGAGCTGTTTTTT,CASSEVVPGELFF
TRBJ2-2,NA,TRBV24-1,NA,TGTGCCACCAGTCAGGAGCGGGTCCGCTCCGCCGGGGAGCTGTTTTTT,CATSQERVRSAGELFF